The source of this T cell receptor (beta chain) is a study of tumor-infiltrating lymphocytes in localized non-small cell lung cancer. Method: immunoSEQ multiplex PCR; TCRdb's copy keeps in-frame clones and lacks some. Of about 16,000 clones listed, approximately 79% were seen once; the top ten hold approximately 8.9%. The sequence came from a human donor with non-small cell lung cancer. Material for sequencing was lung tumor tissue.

The CDR3 DNA sequence: TGTGCCAGCAGCTTAGGAACCGGGACATCCCCCGGGGAGCTGTTTTTT. Its translation: CASSLGTGTSPGELFF. The V call is TRBV7-8, the J call TRBJ2-2; tentatively, D is TRBD1 (6 bases). CDR3 length: 16 residues. The ends were cut back, 1 base at V and 6 bases at J, with 15 bases in the middle. Germline loops: CDR1 SGHVS, CDR2 FQNEAQ.